Each of the 14 T cell receptor beta chains below was sequenced from the same sample in a study of shared clonotypes between healthy human individuals (dated by TCRdb to about 2020). Library method: the immunoSEQ multiplex PCR assay. This immuneACCESS table, as held by TCRdb, lists in-frame sequences with V and J called but not all clones. Of the missing ones, under half trace to an unresolved V gene in checked studies; the others have no known cause. In this sample the table shows some 2,100,000 clones, approximately 95% of which occur a single time. The ten top clones hold around 0.13% of the sample. The material sequenced was naive CD4+ T cells sorted from blood. The cell subset or site label of this sample denotes: CD45RA+ positively selected. Receptors were obtained from a man younger than 30 in good health.

V and J are TRBV7-9 and TRBJ2-7, with TRBD1 identical over 7 bases. Germline V CDR1 and CDR2: SEHNR, FQNEAQ (reference sequence). The ends lost 4 bases at V and 6 bases at J; junction bases unmatched: 12. CDR3 size: 15 residues. CDR3 amino acids: CASSSLADRAVEQYF. The CDR3 nucleotides read TGTGCCAGCAGCTCGCTCGCTGACAGGGCGGTCGAGCAGTACTTC.

CDR3 region: CASSMPSQGMYEQYF. The CDR3 coding sequence is TGTGCCAGCAGCATGCCGTCACAGGGAATGTACGAGCAGTACTTC. The chain carries TRBV7-2 and TRBJ2-7, with D tentatively TRBD1 (6 bases). V dropped 5 bases and J dropped 4 bases, with 18 bases sitting between them. Germline CDR1 is SGHTA and CDR2 is FQGNSA. The CDR3 runs to 15 residues.

The V and J genes are TRBV10-1 and TRBJ2-5, with TRBD2 as a possible D gene (6 bases). V was pared by 0 bases and J by 7 bases, with 9 bases between. This CDR3 has 13 amino acids. CDR1 and CDR2 from the germline V gene are WNHNN and SYGVQD (reference sequence). The CDR3 sequence: CASSESLGGTQYF. As DNA, the CDR3 is TGCGCCAGCAGTGAGTCTCTGGGAGGGACCCAGTACTTC.

The chain carries TRBV6-6 and TRBJ2-5; tentatively, D is TRBD1 or TRBD2 (6 bases each). The germline gives CDR1 MNHNY, CDR2 SVGAGI (reference sequence). The CDR3 runs to 13 residues. The V gene lost 6 bases and the J gene lost 2 bases, with 10 bases spanning the gap. The CDR3 DNA sequence: TGTGCCAGCAGGGGGGGCGGGCAAGAGACCCAGTACTTC. This encodes CASRGGGQETQYF.

This clone was found once. The chain couples TRBV30 to TRBJ1-2; D perhaps matches TRBD1 (5 bases). The CDR3 has 8 amino acids. V was pared by 5 bases and J by 13 bases, with 8 bases between. The V gene's germline CDR1 is GTSNPN and CDR2 SVGIG (reference sequence). The CDR3 sequence: CAWEGFTF. In DNA, the CDR3 is TGTGCCTGGGAGGGGTTCACCTTC.

The CDR3: CASSPPKADSTDTQYF. As DNA, the CDR3 is TGTGCCAGCAGCCCGCCCAAGGCGGATAGCACAGATACGCAGTATTTT. The chain carries TRBV4-2 and TRBJ2-3, with D hard to call. The CDR3 is 16 residues long. Trimming removed 4 bases from V and 0 bases from J, with 14 bases in between. Looked up from germline, CDR1 is LGHNA and CDR2 is YNFKEQ.

This chain connects TRBV11-2 to TRBJ1-1, with a weak D call TRBD1 (5 bases). This CDR3 is 11 amino acids long. Germline V gene sequence: CDR1 SGHAT, CDR2 FQNNGV. V lost 6 bases, J lost 8 bases, and 10 bases lay in between. The CDR3 reads CASSWGWEAFF. CDR3 sequence (DNA): TGTGCCAGCAGTTGGGGCTGGGAAGCTTTCTTT. The whole variable domain, filled in from reference TRBV11-2 and TRBJ1-1, reads EAGVAQSPRYKIIEKRQSVAFWCNPISGHATLYWYQQILGQGPKLLIQFQNNGVVDDSQLPKDRFSAERLKGVDSTLKIQPAKLEDSAVYLCASSWGWEAFFGQGTRLTVV.

Worth noting for this clone: This specimen includes other DNA sequences encoding the same CDR3. This CDR3 is CASSSGLAGGEETQYF. The CDR3, as DNA: TGTGCCAGCAGCTCGGGACTAGCGGGGGGCGAGGAGACCCAGTACTTC. The chain uses TRBV7-3 and TRBJ2-5; 15 nucleotides align to TRBD2. Looked up from germline, CDR1 is SGHTA and CDR2 is FQGTGA. V was clipped by 4 bases and J by 5 bases; unmatched bases: 5. CDR3 length: 16 amino acids.

This clone was counted a single time. The chain carries TRBV11-2 and TRBJ2-7; unclear D gene. In germline, CDR1 is SGHAT, CDR2 FQNNGV. The CDR3 has 15 residues. The germline V and J ends were trimmed by 3 bases and 0 bases, with 12 bases remaining between them. CDR3 nucleotides: TGTGCCAGCAGCTTGGGATCTTTGAGCTCCTACGAGCAGTACTTC. This gives the protein CASSLGSLSSYEQYF.

The genes are TRBV25-1 and TRBJ1-1; TRBD1 matches 10 bases. The CDR3 covers 17 residues. From germline, CDR1 is MGHDK and CDR2 SYGVNS. Trimming at V came to 3 bases and at J to 1 base, leaving 8 bases not matched to a gene. The DNA of the CDR3 is TGTGCCAGCAGTGAGACAGGGGGCTACTCCTCGAACACTGAAGCTTTCTTT. Residues: CASSETGGYSSNTEAFF.

Details on this clone: Other nucleotide sequences in the sample specify the same CDR3. The chain links TRBV5-6 to TRBJ1-1, with a tentative D call TRBD1 (5 bases). Trimming removed 0 bases at V and 1 base at J, with 7 bases between. In germline, CDR1 is SGHDT, CDR2 YYEEEE. This CDR3 is built from 14 residues. CDR3 in amino acids: CASSLGQKNTEAFF. In DNA, the CDR3 is TGTGCCAGCAGCTTGGGACAGAAGAACACTGAAGCTTTCTTT.

Only one count was recorded for this clone. This sequence joins TRBV10-3 and TRBJ2-5; 7 nucleotides line up with TRBD1. Germline V gene sequence: CDR1 ENHRY, CDR2 SYGVKD. Losses at the gene ends were 5 bases for V and 4 bases for J; bases not matched to a gene: 7. CDR3 length equals 14 residues. CDR3 sequence (DNA): TGTGCCATCAGTTCTGACAGGGAAGCAGAGACCCAGTACTTC. It specifies CAISSDREAETQYF.

The chain has TRBV5-4 and TRBJ2-3, with 7 bases lining up with TRBD2. Trimming cost V 8 bases and J 4 bases; bases outside gene matches: 10. The CDR3 is 14 residues long. Germline V gene data show CDR1 as SGHNT and CDR2 as YYREEE (reference sequence). The CDR3 nucleotides are TGTGCCAGTAGGGCTAGCGGAGGCTCAGATACGCAGTATTTT. It translates to CASRASGGSDTQYF.

The gene calls are TRBV7-4 and TRBJ2-2; 7 nucleotides align to TRBD1. The CDR3 consists of 17 residues. Germline loops: CDR1 SGHVT, CDR2 SQSDAQ. V shed 2 bases and J 4 bases; nucleotides not matched to a gene: 10. The CDR3 here is CASSLRFATGTTGELFF. The DNA for the CDR3 is TGTGCCAGCAGCTTAAGGTTCGCGACAGGGACCACCGGGGAGCTGTTTTTT.